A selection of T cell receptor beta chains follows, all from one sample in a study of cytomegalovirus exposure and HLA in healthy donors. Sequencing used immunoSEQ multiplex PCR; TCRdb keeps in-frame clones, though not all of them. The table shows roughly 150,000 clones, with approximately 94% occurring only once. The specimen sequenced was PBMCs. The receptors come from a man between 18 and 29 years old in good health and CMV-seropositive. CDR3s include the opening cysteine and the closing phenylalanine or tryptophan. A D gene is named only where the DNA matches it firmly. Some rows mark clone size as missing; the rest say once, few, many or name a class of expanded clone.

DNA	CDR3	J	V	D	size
TGTGCCAGCAGCCTCTTGGAGGCGGGGGAGCAGAACTTC	CASSLLEAGEQNF	TRBJ2-7	TRBV28	TRBD2	NA
TGCAGCGCGGGGCCTAGCGGGACCTCCTACAATGAGCAGTTCTTC	CSAGPSGTSYNEQFF	TRBJ2-1	TRBV29-1	TRBD2	NA
TGTGCCAGCAGCCTGACTAGCGGCGAATTCCAAGAGACCCAGTACTTC	CASSLTSGEFQETQYF	TRBJ2-5	TRBV7-8	TRBD2	NA
TGTGCCAGCACCTTGACAGGAGGAACCTACGAGCAGTACTTC	CASTLTGGTYEQYF	TRBJ2-7	TRBV2	NA	NA
TGCGCCAGCGGAAACGAGAGGGTAACCCAGTACTTC	CASGNERVTQYF	TRBJ2-5	TRBV5-1	NA	NA
TGTGCCAGCAGCGCCCGGGACAGCGGAAACACCATATATTTT	CASSARDSGNTIYF	TRBJ1-3	TRBV11-2	TRBD1	NA
TGTGCCAGCAGTTTCCCTGTGTACGGTGCAGCTTTCTTT	CASSFPVYGAAFF	TRBJ1-1	TRBV28	NA	NA
TGTGCCTGGAGCGCTTTTCCGGACAGTAGTTCCGAGCAGTACTTC	CAWSAFPDSSSEQYF	TRBJ2-7	TRBV30	NA	NA
TGTGCCAGCAGCATGGACTCGAGCTCCTACAATGAGCAGTTCTTC	CASSMDSSSYNEQFF	TRBJ2-1	TRBV7-3	NA	NA
TGTGCCAGCAGGGTCGACAGGGCGAGCAATCAGCCCCAGCATTTT	CASRVDRASNQPQHF	TRBJ1-5	TRBV2	TRBD1	NA
TGTGCCAGCAGCCAAGATGTGCGGGGGCAGCCCCAGCATTTT	CASSQDVRGQPQHF	TRBJ1-5	TRBV14	NA	NA
TGTGCCAGCAGCTTGGGACAAAACTATGGCTACACCTTC	CASSLGQNYGYTF	TRBJ1-2	TRBV7-2	NA	NA
TGTGCCAGCAGCCAGGACAGGGGAGTTACGCAGTATTTT	CASSQDRGVTQYF	TRBJ2-3	TRBV5-4	TRBD1	NA
TGTGCCAGCAGTTTTACTAGCGGGAACACAGATACGCAGTATTTT	CASSFTSGNTDTQYF	TRBJ2-3	TRBV27	TRBD2	NA
TGTGCCAGCAGTCTACGCGGAGGGGACTCCTACGAGCAGTACTTC	CASSLRGGDSYEQYF	TRBJ2-7	TRBV7-8	NA	NA
TGTGCCAGCAGCTCGGGACAGAACACTGAAGCTTTCTTT	CASSSGQNTEAFF	TRBJ1-1	TRBV6-6	NA	NA
TGTGCCAGCAGAAAAGGGACAGGTCCCACCTATGGCTACACCTTC	CASRKGTGPTYGYTF	TRBJ1-2	TRBV6-5	TRBD1	NA
TGCAGCGGAACCAGGGTGAACACTGAAGCTTTCTTT	CSGTRVNTEAFF	TRBJ1-1	TRBV29-1	NA	NA
TGTGCCAGCAGCGTAGGGACAGCACCCAGAAACACCATATATTTT	CASSVGTAPRNTIYF	TRBJ1-3	TRBV9	NA	NA
TGTGCCAGTAGTCCTTCGAGGGCCTACGAGCAGTACTTC	CASSPSRAYEQYF	TRBJ2-7	TRBV19	NA	NA
TGTGCCAGCAGCGCAAGTCAGGGGGCTCAGCCCCAGCATTTT	CASSASQGAQPQHF	TRBJ1-5	TRBV7-9	TRBD1	NA
TGTGCCAGCACGGGGGGAATAAGGAATTCACCCCTCCACTTT	CASTGGIRNSPLHF	TRBJ1-6	TRBV6-1	NA	NA
TGTGCCAGCAAATCCGGGACAGGGGGCTACGAGCAGTACTTC	CASKSGTGGYEQYF	TRBJ2-7	TRBV6-6	TRBD1	NA
TGTGCAAGTCGCTTACGCGGGAGGGCCAAAGAGACCCAGTACTTC	CASRLRGRAKETQYF	TRBJ2-5	TRBV12-2	NA	NA
TGTGCCAGCAGAAACAGGGGGCGCTACGAGCAGTACTTC	CASRNRGRYEQYF	TRBJ2-7	TRBV2	TRBD1	few
TGTGCCAGCCGAACCCCGGGGGGTTTGGAAAAACTGTTTTTT	CASRTPGGLEKLFF	TRBJ1-4	TRBV28	NA	once
TGTGCCAGCAGCTTGGCCAAGCAGGGACTAGCAGGCAATGAGCAGTTCTTC	CASSLAKQGLAGNEQFF	TRBJ2-1	TRBV5-4	TRBD2	once